The next 20 T cell receptor beta chains were all read from a single sample in a study of T-cell memory formation after mild COVID-19. TCRdb fed the 5' RACE reads into MiXCR, producing one record per CDR3 protein. The table has almost 550,000 distinct CDR3 sequences, around 21% seen once. The specimen sequenced was PBMCs or a T cell subset sorted from them (not recorded which). All receptors derive from an adult woman who had mild COVID-19 (a few samples of this study predate the infection). Cell type and time point are not known.

This clonotype was counted a few times. The chain is built from TRBV7-9 and TRBJ2-6, with 7 bases fitting TRBD1. With 3 bases clipped from V and 2 bases from J, the junction kept 7 bases outside the gene matches. The CDR3 covers 17 residues. Germline V CDR1 and CDR2: SEHNR, FQNEAQ (reference sequence). The CDR3 loop is CASSFPFTGAGANVLTF. The DNA for the CDR3 is TGTGCCAGCAGCTTCCCCTTTACAGGGGCTGGGGCCAACGTCCTGACTTTC.

The chain has TRBV5-1 and TRBJ1-1; 7 nucleotides match TRBD1. This CDR3 is built from 16 residues. Germline values: CDR1 SGHRS, CDR2 YFSETQ. The V segment lost 4 bases and the J segment 3 bases; nucleotides outside the gene matches: 12. Here the CDR3 DNA reads TGCGCCAGCAGCCTCGGGACAGAAGGGTTGGACACTGAAGCTTTCTTT. This codes for CASSLGTEGLDTEAFF. The full variable domain, in which reference TRBV5-1 and TRBJ1-1 provide the parts outside the CDR3, is KAGVTQTPRYLIKTRGQQVTLSCSPISGHRSVSWYQQTPGQGLQFLFEYFSETQRNKGNFPGRFSGRQFSNSRSEMNVSTLELGDSALYLCASSLGTEGLDTEAFFGQGTRLTVV.

This clonotype was found a few times. V and J are TRBV7-6 and TRBJ2-3, with 12 bases aligning to TRBD1. Germline V gene sequence: CDR1 SGHVS, CDR2 FNYEAQ. Trimming cost V 5 bases and J 5 bases; bases outside gene matches: 5. This CDR3 contains 15 residues. The DNA for the CDR3 is TGTGCCAGCAGCCGGGGACAGGGGGCCGTAGATACGCAGTATTTT. It codes for CASSRGQGAVDTQYF.

This clonotype has only a few counts. This chain connects TRBV29-1 to TRBJ2-7; no firm D call. CDR3 length equals 14 residues. The V end was cut by 3 bases, the J end by 0 bases, with 12 bases between. Germline V gene lookup returns CDR1 SQVTM and CDR2 ANQGSEA. The CDR3 is CSVDDGGSSYEQYF. CDR3 sequence (DNA): TGCAGCGTTGACGACGGCGGAAGCTCCTACGAGCAGTACTTC.

The chain couples TRBV18 to TRBJ2-1, with TRBD2 identical over 9 bases. Germline CDR1 KGHSH, CDR2 LQKENI. The CDR3 covers 17 residues. The junction had 12 bases not matched to a gene; V was cut back by 3 bases and J by 6 bases. CDR3 nucleotides: TGTGCCAGCTCACCCGAAGGGAGGACTAGCGTTTTCAATGAGCAGTTCTTC. Residues: CASSPEGRTSVFNEQFF.

J is TRBJ1-1 and V is TRBV5-6, with D uncertain. Trimming removed 4 bases from V and 1 base from J, with 11 bases in between. From germline, CDR1 is SGHDT and CDR2 YYEEEE. The CDR3 loop spans 14 amino acids. The CDR3 DNA is TGTGCCAGCAGCCCGTTCCGTGCGAACACTGAAGCTTTCTTT. It is translated as CASSPFRANTEAFF.

This chain links TRBV10-3 with TRBJ2-3, with a possible D match to TRBD1 (5 bases). Germline CDR1 ENHRY, CDR2 SYGVKD. The V gene lost 7 bases and the J gene lost 2 bases, with 16 bases spanning the gap. This CDR3 is built from 15 residues. The CDR3 coding sequence is TGTGCCATCAAGGGTGGAGACAGCCTCACAGATACGCAGTATTTT. This encodes CAIKGGDSLTDTQYF.

This clonotype was counted a few times. The chain links TRBV13 to TRBJ1-2; 8 nucleotides match TRBD1. From germline, CDR1 is PRHDT and CDR2 FYEKMQ (reference sequence). Trimming removed 5 bases from V and 8 bases from J; junction bases left unmatched: 7. This CDR3 has 13 residues. The CDR3 reads CASSTGTGNGYTF. In nucleotides, the CDR3 is TGTGCCAGCAGCACCGGGACAGGCAACGGCTACACCTTC.

This clonotype has only a few counts. This chain joins TRBV6-4 and TRBJ2-2; D is possibly TRBD2 (5 bases). Germline assignment: CDR1 MRHNA and CDR2 SNTAGT. This CDR3 comprises 15 residues. Trimming shortened V by 0 bases and J by 3 bases, and 8 bases separated the two germline ends. This CDR3 is CASSDSAGDTGELFF. As DNA, the CDR3 is TGTGCCAGCAGTGACTCGGCCGGGGACACCGGGGAGCTGTTTTTT.

CDR3 loop: CASSYDPGTRNTEAFF. The CDR3 region has the DNA TGTGCCAGCAGTTATGATCCCGGGACAAGGAACACTGAAGCTTTCTTT. The V gene is TRBV12-3 or TRBV12-4, the J gene TRBJ1-1, with D possibly matching TRBD1 (6 bases). Trimming took off 4 bases at V and 1 base at J, with 16 bases between the two ends. The CDR3 is 16 amino acids.

This clonotype was counted only a few times. CDR3 DNA sequence: TGTGCCACCAGCAGAGGGACTAGCTACACCGGGGAGCTGTTTTTT. Its translation is CATSRGTSYTGELFF. The rearrangement uses TRBV15 and TRBJ2-2, with TRBD2 identical over 8 bases. Germline CDR1 reads LNHNV; CDR2 reads YYDKDF (reference sequence). With V trimmed by 1 base and J by 3 bases, 1 base remained unmatched. The CDR3 has 15 residues.

The chain combines TRBV5-1 with TRBJ1-4, with D tentatively TRBD1 (6 bases). The CDR3 sequence is 15 residues long. CDR1 is SGHRS and CDR2 is YFSETQ in the germline V gene. Trimming left V 4 bases short and J 0 bases short, with 10 bases between. Here the CDR3 DNA reads TGCGCCAGCAGCGACCCAGGGGCAACTAATGAAAAACTGTTTTTT. Its protein is CASSDPGATNEKLFF.

The V and J genes are TRBV5-6 and TRBJ2-3; TRBD2 aligns across 7 bases. Germline values: CDR1 SGHDT, CDR2 YYEEEE. The J segment lost 5 bases and the V segment lost 7 bases, leaving 10 bases of the junction unmatched. The CDR3 extends over 14 amino acids. CDR3 coding DNA: TGTGCCAGCTCGGGGGGAGGGGTTGGAGATACGCAGTATTTT. Its translation: CASSGGGVGDTQYF.

This clonotype showed up just a few times. The chain combines TRBV6-5 with TRBJ2-1; perhaps TRBD1 as D (8 bases). CDR1 is MNHEY and CDR2 is SVGAGI in the germline V gene. The CDR3 has 15 amino acids. Between the trimmed V and J ends, which lost 6 bases and 4 bases, there was a span of 16 bases. CDR3 protein: CASSHDRGGYNEQFF. CDR3 DNA sequence: TGTGCCAGCAGCCACGACAGGGGAGGGTACAATGAGCAGTTCTTC.

This clonotype was counted many times. The rearrangement joins TRBV10-3 to TRBJ2-7; TRBD2 matches 9 bases. Losses at the gene ends were 8 bases for V and 2 bases for J; bases not matched to a gene: 10. This CDR3 is 15 amino acids long. Germline V gene sequence: CDR1 ENHRY, CDR2 SYGVKD. CDR3 region: CAIGSGVAGAYEQYF. As DNA, the CDR3 is TGTGCCATCGGGTCGGGCGTAGCGGGAGCCTACGAGCAGTACTTC.

The chain is built from TRBV4-3 and TRBJ2-5, with 10 nucleotides matching TRBD1. V gave up 3 bases and J gave up 5 bases; unmatched junction bases: 6. The germline V gene encodes CDR1 LGHNA and CDR2 YSLEER. CDR3 length: 15 residues. CDR3 sequence (DNA): TGCGCCAGCAGCCACTCGACAGGGGGCCTTGAGACCCAGTACTTC. Protein sequence: CASSHSTGGLETQYF.

The chain is built from TRBV12-3 or TRBV12-4 and TRBJ1-1; D not certain. The CDR3 spans 13 residues. V was cut by 2 bases and J by 8 bases, with 12 bases left in between. The CDR3 loop reads CASSLRELSEAFF. CDR3 DNA: TGTGCCAGCAGTTTAAGGGAACTGAGCGAAGCTTTCTTT.

The chain has TRBV3-1 and TRBJ2-7, with TRBD2 matching over 11 bases. The CDR3 spans 15 residues. Trimming took 4 bases from V and 3 from J; bases not matched to a gene: 5. The germline V gene has CDR1 LGHDT and CDR2 YNNKEL (reference sequence). In nucleotides, the CDR3 is TGTGCCAGCAGCCCGTTAGCGGGAGGGATCTACGAGCAGTACTTC. It yields the protein CASSPLAGGIYEQYF.

This clonotype was counted at least ten times. V is TRBV12-3 or TRBV12-4 and J is TRBJ1-1, with D perhaps matching TRBD1 (6 bases). Trimming stripped 3 bases from V and 5 bases from J, with 13 bases between. CDR3 size: 14 residues. The CDR3: CASSFGGAGTEAFF. CDR3 DNA sequence: TGTGCCAGCAGTTTCGGGGGGGCAGGGACTGAAGCTTTCTTT.

The sample holds a few counts of this clonotype. J is TRBJ2-3 and V is TRBV4-1, with a weak D call TRBD2 (6 bases). This CDR3 comprises 14 residues. V lost 3 bases and J lost 6, with 13 bases in between. The germline V gene has CDR1 MGHRA and CDR2 YSYEKL. The chain's CDR3 is CASSHGLALDTQYF. In DNA, the CDR3 is TGCGCCAGCAGCCACGGGCTAGCGTTGGATACGCAGTATTTT.